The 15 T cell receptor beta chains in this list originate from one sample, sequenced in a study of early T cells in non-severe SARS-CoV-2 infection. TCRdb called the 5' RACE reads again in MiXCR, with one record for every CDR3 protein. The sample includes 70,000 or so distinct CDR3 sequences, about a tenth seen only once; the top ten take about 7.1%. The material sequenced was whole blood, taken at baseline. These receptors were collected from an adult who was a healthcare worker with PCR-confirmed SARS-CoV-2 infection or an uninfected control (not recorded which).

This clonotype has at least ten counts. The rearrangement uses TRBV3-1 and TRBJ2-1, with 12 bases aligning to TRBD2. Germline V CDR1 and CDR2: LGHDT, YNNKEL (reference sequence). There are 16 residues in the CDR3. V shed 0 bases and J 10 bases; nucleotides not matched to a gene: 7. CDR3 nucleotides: TGTGCCAGCAGCCAAGAGGCTAGCGGGGGGGCACGGGAGCAGTTCTTC. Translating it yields CASSQEASGGAREQFF.

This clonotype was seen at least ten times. CDR3: CASSLGGSLNTEAFF. CDR3 in DNA: TGCGCCAGCAGCTTGGGAGGGTCTTTGAACACTGAAGCTTTCTTT. The chain uses TRBV5-1 and TRBJ1-1; no clear D gene. The germline gives CDR1 SGHRS, CDR2 YFSETQ. V was cut by 0 bases and J by 0 bases, with 9 bases left in between. The CDR3 is 15 amino acids. Full variable domain (remainder filled in from reference TRBV5-1 and TRBJ1-1): KAGVTQTPRYLIKTRGQQVTLSCSPISGHRSVSWYQQTPGQGLQFLFEYFSETQRNKGNFPGRFSGRQFSNSRSEMNVSTLELGDSALYLCASSLGGSLNTEAFFGQGTRLTVV.

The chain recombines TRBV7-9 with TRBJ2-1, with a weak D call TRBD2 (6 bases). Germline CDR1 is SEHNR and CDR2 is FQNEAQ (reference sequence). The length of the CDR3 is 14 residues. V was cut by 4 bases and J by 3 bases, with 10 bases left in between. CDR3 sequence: CASSSGTGYNEQFF. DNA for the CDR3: TGTGCCAGCAGCTCCGGGACTGGCTACAATGAGCAGTTCTTC.

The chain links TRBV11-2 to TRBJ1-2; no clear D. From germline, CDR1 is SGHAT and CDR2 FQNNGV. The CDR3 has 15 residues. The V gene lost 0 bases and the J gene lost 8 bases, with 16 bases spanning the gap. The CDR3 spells CASSLDGGVSRGYTF. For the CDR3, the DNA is TGTGCCAGCAGCTTAGATGGCGGGGTTAGCAGGGGCTACACCTTC.

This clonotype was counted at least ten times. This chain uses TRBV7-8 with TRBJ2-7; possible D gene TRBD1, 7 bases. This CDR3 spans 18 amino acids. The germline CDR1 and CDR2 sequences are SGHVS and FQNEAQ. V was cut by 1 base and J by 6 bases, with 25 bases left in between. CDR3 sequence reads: CASSLVVQGGSTSAEQYF. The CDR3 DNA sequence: TGTGCCAGCAGCTTAGTGGTCCAGGGGGGATCGACTAGTGCCGAGCAGTACTTC.

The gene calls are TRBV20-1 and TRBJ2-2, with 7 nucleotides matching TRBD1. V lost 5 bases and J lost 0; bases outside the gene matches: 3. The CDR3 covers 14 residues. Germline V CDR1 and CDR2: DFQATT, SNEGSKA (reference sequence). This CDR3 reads CSAETGTNTGELFF. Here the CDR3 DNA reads TGCAGTGCTGAGACAGGGACGAACACCGGGGAGCTGTTTTTT.

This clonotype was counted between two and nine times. The CDR3 coding sequence is TGTGCCAGCTCACCCGAGACTAGCGGAAATACCGATACGCAGTATTTT. This translates into CASSPETSGNTDTQYF. V is TRBV18 and J is TRBJ2-3, with TRBD2 matching over 9 bases. Germline V gives CDR1 KGHSH, CDR2 LQKENI. The ends lost 3 bases at V and 6 bases at J; junction bases unmatched: 10. This CDR3 has 16 residues.

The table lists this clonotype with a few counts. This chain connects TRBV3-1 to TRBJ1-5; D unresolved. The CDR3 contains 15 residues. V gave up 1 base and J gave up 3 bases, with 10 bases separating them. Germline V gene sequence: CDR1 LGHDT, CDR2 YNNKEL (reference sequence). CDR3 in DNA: TGTGCCAGCAGCCAAGGAAACTTCAACAATCAGCCCCAGCATTTT. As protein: CASSQGNFNNQPQHF.

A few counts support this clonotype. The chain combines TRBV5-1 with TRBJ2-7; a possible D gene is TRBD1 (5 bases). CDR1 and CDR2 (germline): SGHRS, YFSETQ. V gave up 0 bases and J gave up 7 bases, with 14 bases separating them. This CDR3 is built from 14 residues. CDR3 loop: CASSLDQGRTEQYF. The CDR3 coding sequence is TGCGCCAGCAGCTTGGATCAGGGCCGGACGGAGCAGTACTTC.

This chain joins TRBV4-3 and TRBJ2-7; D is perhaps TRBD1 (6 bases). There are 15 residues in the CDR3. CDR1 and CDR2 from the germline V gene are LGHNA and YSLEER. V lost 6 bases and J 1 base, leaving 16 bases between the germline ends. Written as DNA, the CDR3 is TGCGCCAGCAGTACGAATCCAGGGACATCCTACGAGCAGTACTTC. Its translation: CASSTNPGTSYEQYF.

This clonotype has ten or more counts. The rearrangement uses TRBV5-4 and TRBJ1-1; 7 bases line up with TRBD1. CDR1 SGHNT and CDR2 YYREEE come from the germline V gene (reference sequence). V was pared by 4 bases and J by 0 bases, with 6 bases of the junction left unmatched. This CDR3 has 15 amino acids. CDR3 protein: CASSRPGQMNTEAFF. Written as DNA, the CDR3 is TGTGCCAGCAGCCGTCCGGGACAGATGAACACTGAAGCTTTCTTT.

CDR3 sequence: CASSPRAGGTYNEQFF. For the CDR3, the DNA is TGTGCCAGCAGCCCCCGAGCGGGGGGTACCTACAATGAGCAGTTCTTC. The rearrangement uses TRBV7-9 and TRBJ2-1; 9 nucleotides agree with TRBD2. The CDR3 has 16 residues. In germline, CDR1 is SEHNR, CDR2 FQNEAQ (reference sequence). V lost 5 bases and J lost 2; bases outside the gene matches: 7.

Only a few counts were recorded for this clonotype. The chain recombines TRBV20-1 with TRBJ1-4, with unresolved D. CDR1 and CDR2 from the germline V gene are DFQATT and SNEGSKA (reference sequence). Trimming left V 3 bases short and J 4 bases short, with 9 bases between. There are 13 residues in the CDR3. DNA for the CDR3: TGCAGTGCTAGTTTGCCTAATAATGAAAAACTGTTTTTT. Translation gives CSASLPNNEKLFF.

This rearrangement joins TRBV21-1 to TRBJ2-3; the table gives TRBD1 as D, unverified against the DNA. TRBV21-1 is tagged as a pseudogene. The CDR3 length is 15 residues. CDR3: CASSNGQSSKVTQYF. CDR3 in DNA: TGTGCCAGCAGCAACGGACAGTCCTCGAAGGTTACGCAGTATTTT.

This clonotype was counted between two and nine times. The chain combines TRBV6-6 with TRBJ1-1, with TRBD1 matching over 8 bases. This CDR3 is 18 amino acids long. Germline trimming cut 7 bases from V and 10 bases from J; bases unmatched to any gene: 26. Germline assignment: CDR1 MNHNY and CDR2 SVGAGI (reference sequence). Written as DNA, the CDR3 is TGTGCCAGCATTGATCCCCCGGGCAGGGGGCTTGATTGGGGCGGAGCTTTCTTT. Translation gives CASIDPPGRGLDWGGAFF.